This entry lists 17 T cell receptor beta chains sequenced from one sample in a study of shared clonotypes between healthy human individuals. Assay: immunoSEQ multiplex PCR; the TCRdb copy retains only in-frame clones and omits some. The sample yields fewer than 850,000 clones, 96% seen once. Naive CD8 isolation took CD45RO-negative cells positively selected for CCR7 and excluded terminally differentiated effector memory CD45RA+ cells. Sequencing input: naive CD8+ T cells sorted from blood. These receptors were taken from a man younger than 40 in good health.

Comment on this clone: An end of the junction differs from the germline gene, which may be a read error. This chain joins TRBV7-8 and TRBJ2-7, with D perhaps matching TRBD2 (6 bases). CDR1 and CDR2 (germline): SGHVS, FQNEAQ. CDR3 length equals 15 residues. The CDR3 spells CASSGWATSSNEQYF. Here the CDR3 DNA reads TGTGCCAGCAGCGGGTGGGCTACTAGCTCCAACGAGCAGTACTTC.

The chain joins TRBV11-2 to TRBJ2-5; D possibly corresponds to TRBD1 (6 bases). TRBJ2-7 matches the DNA end more closely, so the J call is doubtful. CDR3 size: 14 residues. The germline V gene encodes CDR1 SGHAT and CDR2 FQNNGV. CDR3 in DNA: TGTGCCAGCAGCCCTCCGGGACACGTCTACGAGCAGTACTTC. It encodes CASSPPGHVYEQYF.

The chain uses TRBV7-9 and TRBJ2-3, with 7 bases lining up with TRBD1. From germline, CDR1 is SEHNR and CDR2 FQNEAQ (reference sequence). With V trimmed by 5 bases and J by 5 bases, 4 bases remained unmatched. The CDR3 has 13 residues. CDR3 bases: TGTGCCAGCAGCCCACGGGACAGAGATACGCAGTATTTT. Encoded protein: CASSPRDRDTQYF. Full variable domain (outside the CDR3, taken from reference TRBV7-9 and TRBJ2-3): DTGVSQNPRHKITKRGQNVTFRCDPISEHNRLYWYRQTLGQGPEFLTYFQNEAQLEKSRLLSDRFSAERPKGSFSTLEIQRTEQGDSAMYLCASSPRDRDTQYFGPGTRLTVL.

The rearrangement uses TRBV7-9 and TRBJ2-7, with a possible D match to TRBD2 (6 bases). CDR3 size: 17 residues. Trimming left V 0 bases short and J 1 base short, with 16 bases between. Germline V gene data show CDR1 as SEHNR and CDR2 as FQNEAQ (reference sequence). Here the CDR3 DNA reads TGTGCCAGCAGCTTAGCGCCGCGGGGAGGAAGGTCCTACGAGCAGTACTTC. Translating gives CASSLAPRGGRSYEQYF.

The chain joins TRBV6-5 to TRBJ2-7; tentatively, D is TRBD2 (6 bases). The CDR3 contains 14 residues. Germline V CDR1 and CDR2: MNHEY, SVGAGI. Trimming pared 5 bases from V and 3 bases from J, leaving 14 bases between. CDR3 sequence reads: CASSARDWDYEQYF. CDR3 in DNA: TGTGCCAGCAGTGCGCGGGACTGGGACTACGAGCAGTACTTC.

J is TRBJ2-7 and V is TRBV15; D possibly matches TRBD1 or TRBD2 (5 bases each). Germline CDR1 LNHNV, CDR2 YYDKDF (reference sequence). There are 13 residues in the CDR3. V shed 3 bases and J shed 5 bases, with 11 bases lying between them. The CDR3 DNA sequence: TGTGCCACCAGCAGCCTGGGGGTCCACGAGCAGTACTTC. Its translation is CATSSLGVHEQYF.

This chain uses TRBV9 with TRBJ1-2, with 9 bases matching TRBD1. Germline assignment: CDR1 SGDLS and CDR2 YYNGEE. J was trimmed by 6 bases and V by 4 bases; bases with no gene match: 13. The CDR3 runs 16 residues. DNA for the CDR3: TGTGCCAGCAGCCCCTCCGGGACAGGGAAAAGGAATGGCTACACCTTC. Amino acid sequence: CASSPSGTGKRNGYTF.

There are a few counts of this clone. The rearrangement joins TRBV7-9 to TRBJ2-2; D unclear. Germline CDR1 SEHNR, CDR2 FQNEAQ (reference sequence). The V gene lost 4 bases and the J gene lost 5 bases, with 11 bases spanning the gap. This CDR3 is built from 14 residues. The CDR3 DNA is TGTGCCAGCAGCTCTTCATATGAAACCGGGGAGCTGTTTTTT. As protein: CASSSSYETGELFF.

The V call is TRBV6-6, the J call TRBJ2-5; D is possibly TRBD1 (6 bases). The CDR3 spans 15 residues. Germline V CDR1 and CDR2: MNHNY, SVGAGI (reference sequence). The V and J ends lost 8 bases and 0 bases respectively, with 16 bases between them. The chain's CDR3 is CASLHRTDYQETQYF. DNA of the CDR3: TGTGCCAGCTTACACCGGACAGATTACCAAGAGACCCAGTACTTC.

This chain uses TRBV5-1 with TRBJ2-3; 7 bases agree with TRBD2. Germline values: CDR1 SGHRS, CDR2 YFSETQ. This CDR3 has 17 amino acids. V dropped 2 bases and J dropped 2; count of bases not matched to a gene: 11. DNA for the CDR3: TGCGCCAGCAGCTTATGGGGAGGGAGGAGCTTCACAGATACGCAGTATTTT. Amino acid sequence: CASSLWGGRSFTDTQYF.

The chain couples TRBV6-1 to TRBJ2-7, with D hard to call. This CDR3 contains 14 residues. The germline V gene has CDR1 MNHNS and CDR2 SASEGT. Trimming shortened V by 3 bases and J by 0 bases, and 9 bases separated the two germline ends. The DNA of the CDR3 is TGTGCCAGCAGTGACGGCGCTTTCTCCTACGAGCAGTACTTC. Translating it yields CASSDGAFSYEQYF.

The rearrangement uses TRBV13 and TRBJ2-1; tentatively, D is TRBD1 (5 bases). The CDR3 sequence is 12 residues long. Deletions cut 6 bases from V and 6 bases from J, with 9 bases between. Germline CDR1 and CDR2: PRHDT and FYEKMQ (reference sequence). The CDR3 DNA reads as TGTGCCAGCAGGCAAACAGGCAATGAGCAGTTCTTC. Its protein product is CASRQTGNEQFF.

The chain couples TRBV7-4 to TRBJ2-7; TRBD2 might be the D (5 bases). V shed 7 bases and J shed 5 bases, with 21 bases lying between them. Germline CDR1 SGHVT, CDR2 SQSDAQ. CDR3 size: 15 residues. The CDR3 here is CASTSTVDSKNEQYF. CDR3 bases: TGTGCCAGCACTTCGACCGTGGACTCAAAAAACGAGCAGTACTTC.

The V gene is TRBV15, the J gene TRBJ1-4; weak D call: TRBD1 (5 bases). Per the germline V gene, CDR1 is LNHNV and CDR2 is YYDKDF (reference sequence). V shed 4 bases and J shed 11 bases, with 17 bases lying between them. This CDR3 is built from 14 residues. CDR3 sequence reads: CATSISGTAEKLFF. The DNA for the CDR3 is TGTGCCACCAGCATCTCCGGGACCGCTGAGAAACTGTTTTTT.

This chain joins TRBV10-1 and TRBJ2-2; D may be TRBD1 (6 bases). The length of the CDR3 is 15 residues. Germline values: CDR1 WNHNN, CDR2 SYGVQD (reference sequence). Trimming pared 5 bases from V and 1 base from J, leaving 11 bases between. CDR3: CASSRTGMNTGELFF. The CDR3 bases are TGCGCCAGCAGTAGAACAGGGATGAACACCGGGGAGCTGTTTTTT.

Regarding this clone: Different DNA sequences within this sample yield the same CDR3. The chain joins TRBV28 to TRBJ2-3; 11 bases map to TRBD2. Per germline, CDR1 MDHEN and CDR2 SYDVKM. The CDR3 totals 16 residues. The J segment lost 3 bases and the V segment lost 2 bases, leaving 4 bases of the junction unmatched. The CDR3 sequence is CASSLTLAGGTDTQYF. The DNA of the CDR3 is TGTGCCAGCAGTTTAACTCTAGCGGGAGGAACAGATACGCAGTATTTT.

The table lists this clone with a count of one. V gene TRBV11-2 combines with J gene TRBJ2-1; D is unresolved. V was clipped by 1 base and J by 6 bases, with 13 bases between them. The CDR3 loop spans 15 amino acids. The V gene's germline CDR1 is SGHAT and CDR2 FQNNGV. CDR3 loop: CASSLGTLGPNEQFF. The CDR3 DNA follows: TGTGCCAGCAGCTTAGGGACCCTGGGCCCCAATGAGCAGTTCTTC.